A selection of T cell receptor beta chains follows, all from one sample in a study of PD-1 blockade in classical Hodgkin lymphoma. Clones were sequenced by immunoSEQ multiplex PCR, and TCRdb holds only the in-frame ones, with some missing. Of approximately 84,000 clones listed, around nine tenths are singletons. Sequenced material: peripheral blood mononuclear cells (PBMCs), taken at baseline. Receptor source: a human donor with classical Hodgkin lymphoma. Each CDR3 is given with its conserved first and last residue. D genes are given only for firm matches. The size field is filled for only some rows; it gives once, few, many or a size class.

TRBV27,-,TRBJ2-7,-,TGTGCCAGCAGTAGCGCAAACTCCTACGAGCAGTACTTC,CASSSANSYEQYF
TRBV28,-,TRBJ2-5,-,TGTGCCAGTAGCCGGCAGGTAAAAGAGACCCAGTACTTC,CASSRQVKETQYF
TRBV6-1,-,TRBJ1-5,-,TGTGCCAGTAGTGAGGCCCTTTATAGCAATCAGCCCCAGCATTTT,CASSEALYSNQPQHF
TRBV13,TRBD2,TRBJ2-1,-,TGTGCCAGCAGCTTAGAGCTCGGGCTAGCGGGAGGCGGTGAGCAGTTCTTC,CASSLELGLAGGGEQFF
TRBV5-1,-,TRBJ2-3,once,TGTGCCAGCAGCTTGGCGTCGGGACTCCCCACAGATACGCAGTATTTT,CASSLASGLPTDTQYF
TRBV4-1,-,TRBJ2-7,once,TGCGCCAGCAGCCAAGAAGACCCCGCGGGGCCCTACGAGCAGTACTTC,CASSQEDPAGPYEQYF
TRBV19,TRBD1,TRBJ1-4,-,TGTGCCAGTAGACAACAGGGGAGGAATAATGAAAAACTGTTTTTT,CASRQQGRNNEKLFF
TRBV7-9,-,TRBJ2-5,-,TGTGCCAGCAGCTTAGATTGGACGTTACAGGAACTCCAAGAGACCCAGTACTTC,CASSLDWTLQELQETQYF
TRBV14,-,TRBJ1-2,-,TGTGCCAGCAGCAAACCCCGGGACGGCTATGGCTACACCTTC,CASSKPRDGYGYTF
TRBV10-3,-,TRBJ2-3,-,TGTGCCATCAGCGCCCGCGGGGTAGATACGCAGTATTTT,CAISARGVDTQYF
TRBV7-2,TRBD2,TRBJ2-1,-,TGTGCCAGCAGCTTGCGGCTAGCGGGAGGATCGGGCAATGAGCAGTTCTTC,CASSLRLAGGSGNEQFF
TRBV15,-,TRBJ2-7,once,TGTGCCACCAGCAGACTACAAGCCCCCACCTCTCGTCCCGAGCAGTACTTC,CATSRLQAPTSRPEQYF
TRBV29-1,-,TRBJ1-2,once,TGCAGCGTTGAGATGGGGGGTGGCTACACCTTC,CSVEMGGGYTF
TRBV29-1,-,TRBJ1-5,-,TGCAGCGTTGGAGGCAGGGAGGCCCAGTCCCAGCATTTT,CSVGGREAQSQHF
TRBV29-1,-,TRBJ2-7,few,TGCAGCGTTGAAGGCGGGACAGATCCTTTGTCCTCCTACGAGCAGTACTTC,CSVEGGTDPLSSYEQYF
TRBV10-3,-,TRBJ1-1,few,TGTGCCATCAGTGAGTCGCAGGATCTGAACACTGAAGCTTTCTTT,CAISESQDLNTEAFF
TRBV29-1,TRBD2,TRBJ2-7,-,TGCAGCGTGTCGAGAGCGGGAGGCTCCTACGAGCAGTACTTC,CSVSRAGGSYEQYF
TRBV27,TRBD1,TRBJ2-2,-,TGTGCCAGCAGATCCCGGGACAGGGACGCGTCCGGGGAGCTGTTTTTT,CASRSRDRDASGELFF
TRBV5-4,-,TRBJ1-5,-,TGTGCCAGCAGCTTGGACAGTCAGCCCCAGCATTTT,CASSLDSQPQHF
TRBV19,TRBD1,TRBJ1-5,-,TGTGCCAGTAGGCCGGGACAGGGGGCTAAGGGGAATCAGCCCCAGCATTTT,CASRPGQGAKGNQPQHF
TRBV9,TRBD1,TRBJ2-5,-,TGTGCCAGCAGCGTAGATTACAGGGGGGAGACCCAGTACTTC,CASSVDYRGETQYF
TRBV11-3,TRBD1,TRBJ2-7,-,TGTGCCAGCAGCTCCGGGACAGGGCACGAGCAGTACTTC,CASSSGTGHEQYF
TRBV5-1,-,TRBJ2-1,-,TGCGCCAGCAGCCTGTCGCCGACGTTAGCGATGTGGCAGTTCTTC,CASSLSPTLAMWQFF
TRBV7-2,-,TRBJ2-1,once,TGTGCCAGCAGCTTAAAGGCAGGTGGGGGATTCTTC,CASSLKAGGGFF